This is a list of T cell receptor beta chains from one sample in a study of control samples from healthy donors and cancer patients. TCRdb keeps only in-frame clones here, not all; method: immunoSEQ multiplex PCR. There are around 68,000 clones in the sample; 83% occur only once, and approximately 14% lies in the top ten. Sequencing was done on a sample of blood. The source of these receptors is a man aged 55 to 69 in good health. Both conserved end residues are trimmed from each CDR3. Fields, in order: CDR3 length, V gene, CDR3 protein.

cdr3_length: 14; v_call: TRBV5-5; cdr3_aa: ASSLGQGSLSYEQY
cdr3_length: 13; v_call: TRBV6-6; cdr3_aa: ASSRQGPNTGELF
cdr3_length: 15; v_call: TRBV7-2; cdr3_aa: ASSLTGTSSFPYEQY
cdr3_length: 14; v_call: TRBV19; cdr3_aa: ASSIWTGTGTDTQY
cdr3_length: 14; v_call: TRBV30; cdr3_aa: AWSKTGTSGRDEQF
cdr3_length: 12; v_call: TRBV7-2; cdr3_aa: ASSSRGLNSPLH
cdr3_length: 14; v_call: TRBV2; cdr3_aa: ATLLEEGNPGNTIY
cdr3_length: 13; v_call: TRBV14; cdr3_aa: ASSQVLGQFVRAF
cdr3_length: 13; v_call: TRBV27; cdr3_aa: ASRALGRHTDTQY
cdr3_length: 11; v_call: TRBV11-3; cdr3_aa: ASSLQANTEAF
cdr3_length: 13; v_call: TRBV2; cdr3_aa: ASSEGRQGNEKLF
cdr3_length: 9; v_call: TRBV19; cdr3_aa: ASKAGTEAF
cdr3_length: 13; v_call: TRBV6-2/TRBV6-3; cdr3_aa: ASSLAGGPSETQY
cdr3_length: 13; v_call: TRBV3-1/TRBV3-2; cdr3_aa: ASSQFSTVNSPLH
cdr3_length: 11; v_call: TRBV12-3/TRBV12-4; cdr3_aa: ASRPGENTEAF
cdr3_length: 14; v_call: TRBV15; cdr3_aa: ATSEGTGGGFNEQF
cdr3_length: 13; v_call: TRBV4-2; cdr3_aa: ASSQATPNTGELF
cdr3_length: 13; v_call: TRBV6-1; cdr3_aa: ASSEDRVGFYGYT
cdr3_length: 14; v_call: TRBV18; cdr3_aa: ASSPRVFGMNTEAF
cdr3_length: 15; v_call: TRBV5-4; cdr3_aa: ASSSALDSQRAGELF
cdr3_length: 13; v_call: TRBV7-2; cdr3_aa: ASSFIGKSNQPQH
cdr3_length: 12; v_call: TRBV7-9; cdr3_aa: ASSSLDAEETQY
cdr3_length: 12; v_call: TRBV19; cdr3_aa: ASSITWGNQPQH
cdr3_length: 14; v_call: TRBV7-2; cdr3_aa: ASSLRFNSGANVLT
cdr3_length: 13; v_call: TRBV7-9; cdr3_aa: ASSLNSQSTDTQY
cdr3_length: 14; v_call: TRBV27; cdr3_aa: ASSRTRREPLYGYT
cdr3_length: 12; v_call: TRBV11-2; cdr3_aa: ASSRTGGRNEQY
cdr3_length: 13; v_call: TRBV18; cdr3_aa: ASSPTGTPTDTQY
cdr3_length: 12; v_call: TRBV7-8; cdr3_aa: ASSLGQVNSPLH
cdr3_length: 13; v_call: TRBV19; cdr3_aa: ASSVFGRSTDTQY
cdr3_length: 15; v_call: TRBV30; cdr3_aa: AWSELGGGRTNEKLF
cdr3_length: 11; v_call: TRBV7-9; cdr3_aa: ASSPGTNYGYT
cdr3_length: 12; v_call: TRBV5-1; cdr3_aa: ASSLVSTNEKLF
cdr3_length: 12; v_call: TRBV7-9; cdr3_aa: ASSAGTANEKLF
cdr3_length: 14; v_call: TRBV3-1/TRBV3-2; cdr3_aa: ASSHTSGRAPETQY
cdr3_length: 9; v_call: TRBV29-1; cdr3_aa: SGGQTYEQY
cdr3_length: 14; v_call: TRBV7-2; cdr3_aa: ASSLGTGIPNQPQH
cdr3_length: 12; v_call: TRBV5-1; cdr3_aa: ASTGGRAAGELF
cdr3_length: 12; v_call: TRBV6-5; cdr3_aa: ASSFSGRADEQF
cdr3_length: 14; v_call: TRBV15; cdr3_aa: ATSRDPTGPTGELF
cdr3_length: 13; v_call: TRBV4-1; cdr3_aa: ASSQVFSPGQPQH
cdr3_length: 10; v_call: TRBV18; cdr3_aa: ASSPAAHEQY
cdr3_length: 11; v_call: TRBV6-2/TRBV6-3; cdr3_aa: ASSRQGRGEQY
cdr3_length: 11; v_call: TRBV14; cdr3_aa: ASSQNPGNTIY
cdr3_length: 12; v_call: TRBV7-3; cdr3_aa: ASSLLGGTDTQY